These 9 T cell receptor beta chains were sequenced from one sample in a study of preoperative IRX-2 immunotherapy in early breast cancer. Clones were sequenced by immunoSEQ multiplex PCR, and TCRdb holds only the in-frame ones, with some missing. The repertoire includes some 3,300 clones, around 66% of them detected once, and around 9.7% sits in the top ten. As to treatment: preoperative locoregional IRX-2 cytokine immunotherapy. This specimen consisted of tumor tissue, obtained before IRX-2 immunotherapy. These receptors were obtained from a human donor with breast cancer.

The chain recombines TRBV6-8 with TRBJ2-4; 14 positions match TRBD2. CDR1 and CDR2 (germline): MNHGY, SAAAGT. Germline trimming cut 8 bases from V and 8 bases from J; bases unmatched to any gene: 11. This CDR3 comprises 16 residues. In DNA form, the CDR3 reads TGTGCCAGCGCCAGGACTAGCGGGGGGCCGGGGTACATTCAGTACTTC. This sequence encodes CASARTSGGPGYIQYF.

This clone appeared once. The chain uses TRBV7-6 and TRBJ2-4; D is possibly TRBD2 (6 bases). Trimming took 3 bases from V and 3 from J, leaving 12 bases between them. In germline, CDR1 is SGHVS, CDR2 FNYEAQ. The CDR3 is made up of 15 amino acids. The DNA for the CDR3 is TGTGCCAGCAGCTTGTTGGGGGGAGGCAAAAACATTCAGTACTTC. This sequence encodes CASSLLGGGKNIQYF.

This sequence joins TRBV28 and TRBJ2-1, with TRBD2 as a possible D gene (5 bases). V lost 1 base and J 10 bases, leaving 11 bases between the germline ends. This CDR3 is built from 13 residues. From germline, CDR1 is MDHEN and CDR2 SYDVKM. Written as DNA, the CDR3 is TGTGCCAGCAGTTTATCCACCCCGGGGGAGCAGTTCTTC. Its protein product is CASSLSTPGEQFF.

For the CDR3, the DNA is TGTGCCAGCAGCTTACTAGCGGGGGGGCCGGACATTCAGTACTTC. Amino acid sequence: CASSLLAGGPDIQYF. The chain employs TRBV11-3 and TRBJ2-4; TRBD2 matches at 12 bases. The germline CDR1 and CDR2 sequences are SGHNT and YENEEA. Trimming took 2 bases from V and 8 from J; bases not matched to a gene: 4. This CDR3 is 15 amino acids long.

The chain is built from TRBV10-2 and TRBJ2-2; 14 bases align to TRBD2. Germline trimming cut 5 bases from V and 9 bases from J; bases unmatched to any gene: 11. The CDR3 consists of 17 residues. The germline CDR1 and CDR2 sequences are WSHSY and SAAADI. The CDR3 sequence is CASSRLAGGHRTWELFF. DNA for the CDR3: TGCGCCAGCAGTAGACTAGCGGGGGGGCATAGGACCTGGGAGCTGTTTTTT.

This clone appeared a single time. The J gene is TRBJ2-7, the V gene TRBV9; no clear D gene. V was clipped by 0 bases and J by 4 bases, with 11 bases between them. In germline, CDR1 is SGDLS, CDR2 YYNGEE. The CDR3 sequence is 14 residues long. CDR3: CASSVDLGSYEQYF. In DNA, the CDR3 is TGTGCCAGCAGCGTAGACCTAGGGTCATACGAGCAGTACTTC.

The sample holds a few counts of this clone. This sequence joins TRBV11-3 and TRBJ1-4, with 9 bases matching TRBD1. Trimming at V came to 5 bases and at J to 7 bases, leaving 8 bases not matched to a gene. The CDR3 is made up of 15 amino acids. Germline V lookup: CDR1 SGHNT, CDR2 YENEEA. DNA of the CDR3: TGTGCCAGCAGCCCCTTGGGGACAGGGCGTGAAAAACTGTTTTTT. Its protein is CASSPLGTGREKLFF.

The V call is TRBV30, the J call TRBJ1-2; D gene ambiguous. CDR3 length: 11 residues. Germline CDR1 reads GTSNPN; CDR2 reads SVGIG (reference sequence). The V end lost 3 bases, the J end lost 0 bases, and 2 bases lay between the germline ends. CDR3 nucleotides: TGTGCCTGGAGAACTAACTATGGCTACACCTTC. Amino acid sequence: CAWRTNYGYTF.

The chain has TRBV6-8 and TRBJ1-2; D remains unclear. Germline V gene data show CDR1 as MNHGY and CDR2 as SAAAGT. V lost 11 bases, J lost 0 bases, and 13 bases lay in between. The CDR3 is made up of 13 amino acids. In DNA form, the CDR3 reads TGTGCCGCGGGTGGAACTTCTAACTATGGCTACACCTTC. Residues: CAAGGTSNYGYTF.